This T cell receptor (beta chain) is drawn from a study of PD-1 blockade in classical Hodgkin lymphoma. Study-wide points: Whoever responded completely had baseline diversity much like that seen in newly diagnosed patients. CD4+ TCR diversity climbed significantly by C4D1, unlike CD8+ TCR diversity.

Time point defined: cycle 4 day 1 (C4D1), after five to seven weeks of nivolumab. Every patient was affected by relapse after autologous stem cell transplantation, while exposure to brentuximab vedotin was not uniform. Magnetic negative selection purified CD4+ T cells from thawed PBMCs. Points on this clone: The antigen remains undetermined.

Germline values: CDR1 ENHRY, CDR2 SYGVKD. J gave up 2 bases and V 6 bases, and 7 bases lay outside the gene matches. CDR3 length: 16 residues. The method was immunoSEQ multiplex PCR; TCRdb's version includes in-frame clones alone and lacks a portion of them. Of around 37,000 clones listed, more than 85% are singletons. The chain carries TRBV10-3 and TRBJ2-6; 7 bases agree with TRBD1. The material sequenced was CD4+ T cells from blood, taken before the fourth cycle of nivolumab. The TCR comes from a human donor with classical Hodgkin lymphoma. The CDR3 DNA is TGTGCCATCAGCCCTTCGGGACAGCCTGGGGCCAACGTCCTGACTTTC. Translation: CAISPSGQPGANVLTF.